The 25 T cell receptor beta chains presented below share a single source sample, sequenced in a study of blood T cells in healthy people across ages. Together with a sample-barcoded 5' primer, a J-beta primer mix was included in a second PCR lasting about 6 to 11 cycles. TCRdb reanalysed the 5' RACE reads using MiXCR and keeps one entry per CDR3 protein. Of approximately 780,000 distinct CDR3 sequences in the sample, more than 25% were seen once. This sample also appeared in a second study, on T cells of mothers and their children.

Sequenced input: blood. These receptors were obtained from a boy aged 5-17 years in good health.

This chain connects TRBV20-1 to TRBJ2-5, with 10 bases identical to TRBD1. This CDR3 is 14 amino acids long. The V and J ends lost 6 bases and 2 bases, in that order; junction bases with no gene match: 6. Germline-derived CDR1 and CDR2 are DFQATT and SNEGSKA (reference sequence). The CDR3: CSAEDRGTQETQYF. The CDR3 DNA follows: TGCAGTGCCGAGGACAGGGGGACTCAAGAGACCCAGTACTTC.

This clonotype came up a few times. The CDR3 region is CASSQQRGPQYF. The CDR3 DNA reads TGTGCCAGCAGCCAACAGCGAGGGCCCCAGTACTTC. This chain links TRBV3-1 with TRBJ2-5, with D possibly TRBD2 on 5 matching bases. CDR3 length equals 12 residues. The V gene lost 2 bases and the J gene lost 9 bases, with 10 bases spanning the gap. CDR1 LGHDT and CDR2 YNNKEL come from the germline V gene (reference sequence).

There are a few counts of this clonotype. The chain recombines TRBV10-2 with TRBJ1-6; a possible D gene is TRBD1 (5 bases). The CDR3 spans 14 residues. V was clipped by 2 bases and J by 5 bases, with 7 bases between them. The germline V gene has CDR1 WSHSY and CDR2 SAAADI. DNA for the CDR3: TGCGCCAGCAGTGAGCTGGGGGATAATTCACCCCTCCACTTT. Translation: CASSELGDNSPLHF.

This clonotype was counted only a few times. The V and J genes are TRBV15 and TRBJ2-1, with a weak D call TRBD1 (7 bases). The CDR3 sequence is 15 residues long. Germline-derived CDR1 and CDR2 are LNHNV and YYDKDF (reference sequence). Trimming took 5 bases from V and 8 from J, leaving 19 bases between them. The CDR3 nucleotides are TGTGCCACCAGCCCTCGGGCAGGGGGGATCGATGAGCAGTTCTTC. Its translation: CATSPRAGGIDEQFF.

This clonotype has a handful of counts. Its ends do not fully match the called genes, so a read error is possible. The chain has TRBV3-1 and TRBJ2-3; no reliable D call. The CDR3 length is 13 residues. Germline assignment: CDR1 LGHDT and CDR2 YNNKEL (reference sequence). The CDR3 DNA reads TGTGCCAGCAGCTTCCTAAACACAGATACGCAGTCTTTT. Encoded protein: CASSFLNTDTQSF.

This clonotype was seen ten or more times. The rearrangement uses TRBV2 and TRBJ2-3; D unclear. The CDR3 has 13 amino acids. The V end lost 10 bases, the J end lost 0 bases, and 11 bases lay between the germline ends. CDR1 is SNHLY and CDR2 is FYNNEI in the germline V gene. CDR3 residues: CANPFSSTDTQYF. The DNA for the CDR3 is TGTGCCAACCCCTTTTCTAGCACAGATACGCAGTATTTT.

This clonotype was seen only a few times. V and J are TRBV2 and TRBJ2-3; D might be TRBD1 (5 bases). The CDR3 is 14 amino acids. Per germline, CDR1 SNHLY and CDR2 FYNNEI. The germline V and J ends were trimmed by 7 bases and 2 bases, with 13 bases remaining between them. The CDR3 sequence is CASKGRVDTDTQYF. The CDR3 DNA follows: TGTGCCAGCAAGGGCAGGGTGGACACAGATACGCAGTATTTT.

There are a few counts of this clonotype. The chain joins TRBV19 to TRBJ2-4; possibly TRBD1 for D (5 bases). This CDR3 spans 14 amino acids. CDR1 LNHDA and CDR2 SQIVND come from the germline V gene (reference sequence). The V end lost 6 bases, the J end lost 0 bases, and 9 bases lay between the germline ends. As DNA, the CDR3 is TGTGCCAGTAGAGGGGCCGTAGCCAAAAACATTCAGTACTTC. It translates to CASRGAVAKNIQYF.

The chain employs TRBV27 and TRBJ2-7; 9 nucleotides agree with TRBD1. CDR3 size: 13 residues. Per the germline V gene, CDR1 is MNHEY and CDR2 is SMNVEV (reference sequence). Losses at the gene ends were 6 bases for V and 6 bases for J; bases not matched to a gene: 6. The CDR3 protein is CASRRTGVGEQYF. CDR3 DNA: TGTGCCAGCAGACGGACAGGGGTGGGCGAGCAGTACTTC.

This clonotype has just a few counts. This chain uses TRBV12-3 or TRBV12-4 with TRBJ2-5; D may match TRBD1 or TRBD2 (5 bases each). Trimming removed 3 bases at V and 2 bases at J, with 10 bases between. There are 14 residues in the CDR3. This CDR3 is CASSFGAEQETQYF. The CDR3 DNA reads as TGTGCCAGCAGTTTCGGGGCAGAACAAGAGACCCAGTACTTC.

The chain is built from TRBV7-7 and TRBJ1-1, with TRBD1 as a possible D gene (6 bases). The CDR3 runs to 14 residues. Germline CDR1 and CDR2: SSHAT and FNYEAQ (reference sequence). The ends were cut back, 1 base at V and 7 bases at J, with 13 bases in the middle. The CDR3 here is CASSLVKGQLEAFF. As DNA, the CDR3 is TGTGCCAGCAGCTTAGTTAAAGGACAGCTTGAAGCTTTCTTT.

This chain links TRBV15 with TRBJ1-3; weak D call: TRBD1 (5 bases). Trimming took 3 bases from V and 3 from J, leaving 9 bases between them. CDR3 length: 14 residues. Germline assignment: CDR1 LNHNV and CDR2 YYDKDF (reference sequence). The CDR3 sequence is CATSRGGGGNTIYF. CDR3 DNA sequence: TGTGCCACCAGCAGGGGCGGGGGTGGAAACACCATATATTTT.

This clonotype was seen just once. The chain carries TRBV28 and TRBJ2-7, with D perhaps being TRBD1 or TRBD2 (6 bases each). Deletions cut 0 bases from V and 5 bases from J, with 14 bases between. The CDR3 contains 15 residues. Germline V gene lookup returns CDR1 MDHEN and CDR2 SYDVKM. The DNA of the CDR3 is TGTGCCAGCAGTTTATGGGGGGCTAGCGCCCACGAGCAGTACTTC. Its protein is CASSLWGASAHEQYF.

J is TRBJ2-3 and V is TRBV12-3 or TRBV12-4, with D tentatively TRBD1 (5 bases). This CDR3 has 15 residues. Trimming took 4 bases from V and 0 from J, leaving 11 bases between them. The CDR3 loop reads CASSSPAGSTDTQYF. CDR3 sequence (DNA): TGTGCCAGCAGTTCCCCGGCAGGGAGCACAGATACGCAGTATTTT.

This clonotype was found a few times. The CDR3 here is CASSFGGGTSSPLHF. CDR3 coding DNA: TGTGCCAGCAGTTTTGGGGGCGGGACCAGTTCACCCCTCCACTTT. This sequence joins TRBV12-3 or TRBV12-4 and TRBJ1-6; D might be TRBD1 (6 bases). The CDR3 has 15 amino acids. V lost 3 bases and J 9 bases, leaving 15 bases between the germline ends.

This clonotype was seen more than once but under ten times. The chain carries TRBV4-2 and TRBJ2-5; 8 nucleotides align to TRBD2. The junction had 7 bases not matched to a gene; V was cut back by 2 bases and J by 5 bases. This CDR3 has 15 residues. CDR1 and CDR2 from the germline V gene are LGHNA and YNFKEQ. The CDR3 here is CASSQIVAGGETQYF. The CDR3 DNA reads as TGTGCCAGCAGCCAAATCGTTGCGGGGGGCGAGACCCAGTACTTC.

This clonotype was seen a few times. The chain recombines TRBV9 with TRBJ1-4; D gene unclear. This CDR3 contains 15 residues. V was trimmed by 1 base and J by 5 bases, leaving 12 bases between them. Germline lookup yields CDR1 SGDLS and CDR2 YYNGEE. The CDR3 here is CASSVSSLENEKLFF. The CDR3 coding sequence is TGTGCCAGCAGCGTATCGTCACTCGAGAATGAAAAACTGTTTTTT.

This clonotype was counted between two and nine times. The rearrangement uses TRBV9 and TRBJ2-7; D is perhaps TRBD2 (5 bases). CDR1 is SGDLS, CDR2 YYNGEE, per germline. V was clipped by 2 bases and J by 0 bases, with 12 bases between them. This CDR3 is built from 15 residues. CDR3 sequence (DNA): TGTGCCAGCAGCGTCGGGCCTCTAGCCTCCTACGAGCAGTACTTC. Encoded protein: CASSVGPLASYEQYF.

The CDR3 protein is CASSVDGPSGKLFF. The CDR3 DNA sequence: TGTGCCAGCAGCGTAGATGGGCCCTCCGGTAAACTGTTTTTT. The chain carries TRBV9 and TRBJ1-4; D call uncertain. This CDR3 contains 14 residues. Germline V gene data show CDR1 as SGDLS and CDR2 as YYNGEE. V lost 0 bases and J 11 bases, leaving 14 bases between the germline ends.

This clonotype showed up just a few times. The genes are TRBV12-5 and TRBJ2-7; 8 bases are a match to TRBD2. Germline trimming cut 2 bases from V and 2 bases from J; bases unmatched to any gene: 2. This CDR3 spans 14 amino acids. Looked up from germline, CDR1 is LGHNT and CDR2 is FRNRAP. The CDR3 nucleotides read TGTGCTAGTGGTTTGCGGGGGGGAGCCTACGAGCAGTACTTC. This gives the protein CASGLRGGAYEQYF.

The chain recombines TRBV6-1 with TRBJ1-1; D remains unclear. V was pared by 3 bases and J by 0 bases, with 11 bases between. The germline gives CDR1 MNHNS, CDR2 SASEGT. The CDR3 is made up of 15 amino acids. CDR3 amino acids: CASSEIHGLNTEAFF. The CDR3 nucleotides read TGTGCCAGCAGTGAGATTCACGGACTGAACACTGAAGCTTTCTTT.

The CDR3 region is CASSPDNRLSYEQYF. For the CDR3, the DNA is TGTGCCAGCAGTCCTGATAACCGGCTCTCCTACGAGCAGTACTTC. The rearrangement joins TRBV28 to TRBJ2-7; no firm D call. Trimming shortened V by 5 bases and J by 0 bases, and 14 bases separated the two germline ends. CDR3 length: 15 residues. CDR1 MDHEN and CDR2 SYDVKM come from the germline V gene. The full variable domain, its missing parts supplied by reference TRBV28 and TRBJ2-7, is DVKVTQSSRYLVKRTGEKVFLECVQDMDHENMFWYRQDPGLGLRLIYFSYDVKMKEKGDIPEGYSVSREKKERFSLILESASTNQTSMYLCASSPDNRLSYEQYFGPGTRLTVT.

A few counts support this clonotype. The chain has TRBV28 and TRBJ2-2; the D gene is possibly TRBD2 (5 bases). CDR1 is MDHEN and CDR2 is SYDVKM in the germline V gene. The CDR3 runs 16 residues. V lost 6 bases to trimming and J lost 4 bases, with 18 bases between them. DNA of the CDR3: TGTGCCAGCAGCCCAGGACTGGTTCGAGGCACCGGGGAGCTGTTTTTT. Translated, it gives CASSPGLVRGTGELFF.

In its sample, this clonotype was seen a few times. This chain uses TRBV6-5 with TRBJ2-1; possible D gene TRBD1, 5 bases. The CDR3 consists of 15 residues. V lost 6 bases to trimming and J lost 7 bases, with 19 bases between them. Per the germline V gene, CDR1 is MNHEY and CDR2 is SVGAGI. Here the CDR3 DNA reads TGTGCCAGCAGGGGTAGGGGTAGAGGTAGGAATGAGCAGTTCTTC. Translation gives CASRGRGRGRNEQFF.

The chain has TRBV12-3 or TRBV12-4 and TRBJ2-7, with TRBD2 matching over 9 bases. V trimming: 6 bases; J trimming: 3 bases; junction bases outside the gene matches: 6. CDR3 length equals 14 residues. The CDR3 loop reads CASSWAGGFYEQYF. CDR3 DNA sequence: TGTGCCAGCAGCTGGGCGGGGGGGTTCTACGAGCAGTACTTC.